The 25 T cell receptor beta chains presented below share a single source sample, sequenced in a study of vaccination and CD4 T cells after COVID-19. These TCRs' antigens remain unknown. Treatment denoted: roughly nine-day PBMC culture with coronavirus spike peptide pools or control peptides (ViraFEST assay). The study sequenced cultured CD4+ T cell DNA using the Oncomine TCR Beta short-read assay. TCRdb analysed the PCR reads with MiXCR anew, one entry per CDR3 protein. The sample includes more than 15,000 distinct CDR3 sequences, 67% of them seen just once. The sequencing sample was made of CD4+ T cells from blood, cultured in vitro. The receptor set was obtained from a human donor who had recovered from COVID-19.

The J gene is TRBJ1-5, the V gene TRBV27; 7 bases map to TRBD1. The CDR3 runs 17 residues. After removal of 0 bases from V and 3 bases from J, the junction contained 8 bases not matched to a gene. CDR1 is MNHEY and CDR2 is SMNVEV in the germline V gene (reference sequence). CDR3 nucleotide sequence: TGTGCCAGCAGTTTATCTATAGGGGGCTCATTCAATCAGCCCCAGCATTTT. Its translation: CASSLSIGGSFNQPQHF.

V is TRBV30 and J is TRBJ2-6, with 11 nucleotides matching TRBD1. Germline V gives CDR1 GTSNPN, CDR2 SVGIG (reference sequence). Unmatched junction bases numbered 4, after V lost 4 bases and J lost 2 bases. The length of the CDR3 is 16 residues. The DNA of the CDR3 is TGTGCCTGGAACACGGGACAGGGGGCTGGGGCCAACGTCCTGACTTTC. This sequence encodes CAWNTGQGAGANVLTF.

A word on this clonotype: The missing conserved phenylalanine or tryptophan at the end of this CDR3 makes a read error likely. The chain employs TRBV20-1 and TRBJ2-5; D tentatively reads TRBD1 or TRBD2 (5 bases each). V gave up 1 base and J gave up 5 bases, with 5 bases separating them. Germline V gene lookup returns CDR1 DFQATT and CDR2 SNEGSKA (reference sequence). This CDR3 has 11 residues. This chain's CDR3 is CSARGGETQYY. Written as DNA, the CDR3 is TGCAGTGCTAGAGGGGGGGAGACCCAGTACTAC.

The J gene is TRBJ2-7, the V gene TRBV6-2 or TRBV6-3; 11 nucleotides match TRBD2. Per germline, CDR1 MNHEY and CDR2 SVGEGT. CDR3 size: 14 residues. J gave up 5 bases and V 6 bases, and 6 bases lay outside the gene matches. This CDR3 reads CASRTSGSFHEQYF. In DNA, the CDR3 is TGTGCCAGCAGAACTAGCGGGAGTTTCCACGAGCAGTACTTC.

The chain carries TRBV5-4 and TRBJ2-3, with D perhaps TRBD2 (6 bases). The CDR3 is 13 amino acids. The germline CDR1 and CDR2 sequences are SGHNT and YYREEE (reference sequence). V shed 6 bases and J shed 4 bases, with 12 bases lying between them. The CDR3 nucleotides read TGTGCCAGCAAACTAGCAGGTGCAGATACGCAGTATTTT. Translation: CASKLAGADTQYF.

The genes are TRBV6-5 and TRBJ2-3, with D perhaps matching TRBD1 or TRBD2 (5 bases each). The CDR3 loop spans 15 amino acids. V shed 3 bases and J shed 4 bases, with 14 bases lying between them. CDR1 is MNHEY and CDR2 is SVGAGI in the germline V gene. The CDR3 sequence: CASSYRALGADTQYF. The CDR3 DNA reads as TGTGCCAGCAGTTATCGGGCCCTGGGGGCAGATACGCAGTATTTT.

This chain joins TRBV6-1 and TRBJ1-2; D call uncertain. Germline lookup yields CDR1 MNHNS and CDR2 SASEGT. The ends were cut back, 6 bases at V and 8 bases at J, with 10 bases in the middle. The CDR3 contains 11 residues. Here the CDR3 reads CASRGWGGYTF. As DNA, the CDR3 is TGTGCCAGCAGGGGGTGGGGAGGCTACACCTTC.

This clonotype was detected a few times. V usage is TRBV20-1 and J usage is TRBJ2-3, with TRBD1 as a possible D gene (6 bases). V was pared by 6 bases and J by 3 bases, with 13 bases between. This CDR3 comprises 13 residues. In germline, CDR1 is DFQATT, CDR2 SNEGSKA (reference sequence). CDR3 in DNA: TGCAGTGCCAGGCGCCAGGGGACAGATACGCAGTATTTT. As protein: CSARRQGTDTQYF.

The J gene is TRBJ1-2, the V gene TRBV6-1, with 7 bases identical to TRBD1. This CDR3 comprises 14 residues. Germline V gene sequence: CDR1 MNHNS, CDR2 SASEGT. The V gene end was trimmed by 10 bases and the J gene end by 5 bases; junction bases not matched to a gene: 13. The CDR3 DNA is TGTGCCATCAGGCGGGACAGAGGTCCTTATGGCTACACCTTC. This gives the protein CAIRRDRGPYGYTF.

This clonotype was observed a single time. The chain is built from TRBV20-1 and TRBJ1-2; no firm D call. CDR1 DFQATT and CDR2 SNEGSKA come from the germline V gene (reference sequence). V was pared by 6 bases and J by 8 bases, with 22 bases between. The CDR3 loop spans 14 amino acids. CDR3 in DNA: TGCAGTGCCCACGAAGGACTTCAGGCGTTGGGCTACACCTTC. Translating it yields CSAHEGLQALGYTF.

This rearrangement joins TRBV20-1 to TRBJ1-1; D is uncertain. CDR3 size: 15 residues. The germline CDR1 and CDR2 sequences are DFQATT and SNEGSKA (reference sequence). V lost 3 bases to trimming and J lost 0 bases, with 14 bases between them. CDR3 in amino acids: CSASVARPLNTEAFF. The CDR3 DNA reads as TGCAGTGCTAGCGTGGCCAGGCCGTTGAACACTGAAGCTTTCTTT.

The genes are TRBV20-1 and TRBJ2-5; D may be TRBD2 (7 bases). The CDR3 totals 13 residues. Germline lookup yields CDR1 DFQATT and CDR2 SNEGSKA (reference sequence). CDR3 amino acids: CSVMGGPQETQYF. In nucleotides, the CDR3 is TGCAGCGTGATGGGGGGGCCGCAAGAGACCCAGTACTTC.

This clonotype was counted a single time. This chain links TRBV19 with TRBJ2-5; TRBD1 aligns across 9 bases. The CDR3 extends over 15 amino acids. Germline V gene data show CDR1 as LNHDA and CDR2 as SQIVND (reference sequence). V trimming: 6 bases; J trimming: 5 bases; junction bases outside the gene matches: 10. The CDR3 nucleotides are TGTGCCAGTAGCCTCCAGACAGGGGGAACGGAGACCCAGTACTTC. Translated, it gives CASSLQTGGTETQYF.

The chain carries TRBV20-1 and TRBJ1-6; no reliable D call. Trimming removed 0 bases at V and 9 bases at J, with 15 bases between. Germline V lookup: CDR1 DFQATT, CDR2 SNEGSKA (reference sequence). The CDR3 is 15 amino acids. This CDR3 is CSARDLGPIGSPLHF. The CDR3 region has the DNA TGCAGTGCTAGAGATCTCGGCCCCATCGGTTCACCCCTCCACTTT.

This clonotype has more than one count but fewer than ten. The J gene is TRBJ1-1, the V gene TRBV19; D remains ambiguous. V lost 2 bases, J lost 4 bases, and 14 bases lay in between. Germline loops: CDR1 LNHDA, CDR2 SQIVND (reference sequence). This CDR3 is built from 15 residues. DNA for the CDR3: TGTGCCAGTAGTATATGGGTGGTGGAGCCCACTGAAGCTTTCTTT. Amino acids: CASSIWVVEPTEAFF.

This clonotype has a handful of counts. The rearrangement links TRBV19 to TRBJ1-5; the D gene is possibly TRBD1 (5 bases). This CDR3 has 13 residues. Between the trimmed V and J ends, which lost 2 bases and 5 bases, there was a span of 7 bases. The germline CDR1 and CDR2 sequences are LNHDA and SQIVND (reference sequence). The CDR3 DNA is TGTGCCAGTAGTATACAGGGTTATCAGCCCCAGCATTTT. This encodes CASSIQGYQPQHF.

This clonotype appeared a few times. This sequence joins TRBV15 and TRBJ2-3, with a tentative D call TRBD1 (6 bases). Trimming took 2 bases from V and 2 from J, leaving 11 bases between them. Germline CDR1 is LNHNV and CDR2 is YYDKDF (reference sequence). The CDR3 totals 15 residues. DNA for the CDR3: TGTGCCACCAGCAGAACGTTGGGGGCCACAGATACGCAGTATTTT. This encodes CATSRTLGATDTQYF.

V is TRBV28 and J is TRBJ2-7; 13 bases fit TRBD2. This CDR3 contains 17 residues. Germline V lookup: CDR1 MDHEN, CDR2 SYDVKM. V was clipped by 5 bases and J by 2 bases; unmatched bases: 9. In DNA, the CDR3 is TGTGCCAGCAGTACACTAGCGGGAGGGGGACCCCCCTACGAGCAGTACTTC. Its protein is CASSTLAGGGPPYEQYF.

This chain connects TRBV20-1 to TRBJ2-3; 14 bases map to TRBD2. There are 17 residues in the CDR3. CDR1 is DFQATT and CDR2 is SNEGSKA in the germline V gene (reference sequence). The trim removed 5 bases at V and 8 bases at J, leaving 15 bases unmatched. For the CDR3, the DNA is TGCAGTGCTCCGCCTCCGGGACTAGCGGGAGCTGTGGGTACGCAGTATTTT. Its protein is CSAPPPGLAGAVGTQYF.

This clonotype was observed a few times. The V and J genes are TRBV20-1 and TRBJ1-5; tentative D call: TRBD1 (6 bases). The V end was cut by 1 base, the J end by 1 base, with 11 bases between. CDR3 length equals 15 residues. Germline CDR1 and CDR2: DFQATT and SNEGSKA (reference sequence). The CDR3 protein is CSARVGGLSNQPQHF. The CDR3, as DNA: TGCAGTGCTAGAGTCGGGGGGCTGAGCAATCAGCCCCAGCATTTT.

This rearrangement joins TRBV20-1 to TRBJ1-3, with 7 bases lining up with TRBD1. Trimming removed 1 base from V and 1 base from J; junction bases left unmatched: 4. There are 15 residues in the CDR3. From germline, CDR1 is DFQATT and CDR2 SNEGSKA (reference sequence). CDR3 sequence (DNA): TGCAGTGCTAGAGGGGACAGCGGGTCTGGAAACACCATATATTTT. It encodes CSARGDSGSGNTIYF.

The chain joins TRBV7-6 to TRBJ2-7, with D perhaps TRBD1 (5 bases). V shed 5 bases and J shed 3 bases, with 14 bases lying between them. CDR3 length: 14 residues. Per the germline V gene, CDR1 is SGHVS and CDR2 is FNYEAQ. The DNA of the CDR3 is TGTGCCAGCAGCCCCACAGGTTCTCGCTACGAGCAGTACTTC. Translating gives CASSPTGSRYEQYF.

The rearrangement uses TRBV20-1 and TRBJ2-6, with D unresolved. Germline CDR1 and CDR2: DFQATT and SNEGSKA (reference sequence). This CDR3 is built from 14 residues. V gave up 5 bases and J gave up 0 bases, with 8 bases separating them. The CDR3 sequence: CSALRVSGANVLTF. The CDR3 DNA reads TGCAGTGCTCTTAGGGTCTCTGGGGCCAACGTCCTGACTTTC.

The J gene is TRBJ2-2, the V gene TRBV28; D gene uncertain. Trimming shortened V by 5 bases and J by 7 bases, and 11 bases separated the two germline ends. The CDR3 totals 13 residues. CDR1 and CDR2 from the germline V gene are MDHEN and SYDVKM. In DNA, the CDR3 is TGTGCCAGCAGTCTCCCGTCCCTCGGGGAGCTGTTTTTT. It translates to CASSLPSLGELFF.

The rearrangement links TRBV7-2 to TRBJ2-4, with 7 bases lining up with TRBD2. V dropped 5 bases and J dropped 6; count of bases not matched to a gene: 16. The CDR3 runs 17 residues. Germline loops: CDR1 SGHTA, CDR2 FQGNSA. The CDR3 DNA reads TGTGCCAGCAGCACCGGCCCGGGAGGCAGGGTCCGAAACATTCAGTACTTC. Its translation: CASSTGPGGRVRNIQYF.